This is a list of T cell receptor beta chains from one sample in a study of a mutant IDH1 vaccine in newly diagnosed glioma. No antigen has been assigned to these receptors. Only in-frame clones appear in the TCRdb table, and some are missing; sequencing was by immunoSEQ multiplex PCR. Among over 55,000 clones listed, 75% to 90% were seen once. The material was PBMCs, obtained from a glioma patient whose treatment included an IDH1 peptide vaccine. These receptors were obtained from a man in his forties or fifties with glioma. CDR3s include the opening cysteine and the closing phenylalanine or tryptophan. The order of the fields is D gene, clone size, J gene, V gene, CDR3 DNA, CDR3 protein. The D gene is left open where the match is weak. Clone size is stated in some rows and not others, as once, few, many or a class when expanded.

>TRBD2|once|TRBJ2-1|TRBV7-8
TGTGCCAGCAGCTTGCACCGACTAGCGGGAGCCACTGAGCAGTTCTTC
CASSLHRLAGATEQFF
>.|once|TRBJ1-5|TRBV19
TGTGCCAGCTCAGGGTTCCGCCAGCCCCAGCATTTT
CASSGFRQPQHF
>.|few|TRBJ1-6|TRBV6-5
TGTGCCAGCAGTTACGGCGACAGAAATAATTCACCCCTCCACTTT
CASSYGDRNNSPLHF
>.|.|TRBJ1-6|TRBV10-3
TGTGCCGCCGGGGGGGGGTTCACCTATAATTCACCCCTCCACTTT
CAAGGGFTYNSPLHF
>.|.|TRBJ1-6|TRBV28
TGTGCCAGCAGTTTTTCGTTTTGGGCCCTCCACTTT
CASSFSFWALHF
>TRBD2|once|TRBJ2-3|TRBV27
TGTGCCAGCATGGGGGGGTTCTATACGCAGTATTTT
CASMGGFYTQYF
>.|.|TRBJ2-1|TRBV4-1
TGCGCCAGCAGCTGGGCCAACAATGAGCAGTTCTTC
CASSWANNEQFF
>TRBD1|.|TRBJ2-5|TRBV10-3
TGTGCCATCAGCCCAGGGGGGACCCAGTACTTC
CAISPGGTQYF
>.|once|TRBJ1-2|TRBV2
TGTGCCAGCAGTAGGGGAGGGGTCGGCTACACCTTC
CASSRGGVGYTF
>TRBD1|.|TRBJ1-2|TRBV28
TGTGCCAGCAGTTTATCCGAGACAGGGAGCTATGGCTACACCTTC
CASSLSETGSYGYTF
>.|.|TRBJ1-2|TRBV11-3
TGTGCCAGCAGCTTTTCGATGTGCTACACCTTC
CASSFSMCYTF
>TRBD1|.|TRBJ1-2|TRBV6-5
TGTGCCAGCAGTTACTCTACGGGACAGGGGGCAAATGGCTACACCTTC
CASSYSTGQGANGYTF
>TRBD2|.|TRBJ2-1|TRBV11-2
TGTGCCAGCAGCTTAGGCGGGGGGCCGTACAATGAGCAGTTCTTC
CASSLGGGPYNEQFF
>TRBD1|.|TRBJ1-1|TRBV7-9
TGTGCCAGCACGCTGGACAGGTACATCGTCGCGAACACTGAAGCTTTCTTT
CASTLDRYIVANTEAFF
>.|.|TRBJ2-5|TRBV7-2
TGTGCCAGCAGCTCTGGGCCTCGCGAGACCCAGTACTTC
CASSSGPRETQYF
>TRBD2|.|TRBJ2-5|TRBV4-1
TGCGCCAGCAGCCAAGATGCCAGCGGGGGCTGGGAGACCCAGTACTTC
CASSQDASGGWETQYF
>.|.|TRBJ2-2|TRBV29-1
TGCAGCGCGGACACGAACACCGGGGAGCTGTTTTTT
CSADTNTGELFF
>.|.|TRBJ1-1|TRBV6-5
TGTGCCAGCACCAGGGGCATGGGTACTGAAGCTTTCTTT
CASTRGMGTEAFF
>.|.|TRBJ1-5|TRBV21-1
TGTGCCAGCAGCGATTGGACAGCTCACAATCAGCCCCAGCATTTT
CASSDWTAHNQPQHF
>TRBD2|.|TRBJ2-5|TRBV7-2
TGTGCCAGCAGCTTTGGACTAGCGGGGGGGACGGACTTC
CASSFGLAGGTDF
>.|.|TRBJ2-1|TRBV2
TGTGCCAGCAGTGAAGCGGGCCTTAACAATGAGCAGTTCTTC
CASSEAGLNNEQFF
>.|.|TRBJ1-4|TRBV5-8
TGTGCCAGCAGCTTTTTCCGGGGAACTAATGAAAAACTGTTTTTT
CASSFFRGTNEKLFF
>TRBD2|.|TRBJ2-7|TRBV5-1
TGCGCCAGCAGCTGGACTAGCGGATCCTACGAGCAGTACTTC
CASSWTSGSYEQYF
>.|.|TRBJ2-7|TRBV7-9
TGTGCCAGCAGCTCTGGGGCACTTCTATCCTACGAGCAGTACTTC
CASSSGALLSYEQYF
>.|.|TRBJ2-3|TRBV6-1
TGTGCCAGCAGCGCGCTCGCACTTAACACAGATACGCAGTATTTT
CASSALALNTDTQYF
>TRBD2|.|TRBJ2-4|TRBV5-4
TGTGCCAGCAGCACCTTAGCGGGAGGGGCCAAAAACATTCAGTACTTC
CASSTLAGGAKNIQYF
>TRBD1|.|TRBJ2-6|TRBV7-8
TGTGCCAGCAGCTCTACCTATTGGGGCAGGGGGCTTCCTGGGGCCAACGTCCTGACTTTC
CASSSTYWGRGLPGANVLTF
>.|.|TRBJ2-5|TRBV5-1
TGCGCCAGCAGAGAGGATTCGGAGACCCAGTACTTC
CASREDSETQYF
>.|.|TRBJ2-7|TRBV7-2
TGTGCCAGCAGCTTAGTCCCCGGGTACGAGCAGTACTTC
CASSLVPGYEQYF
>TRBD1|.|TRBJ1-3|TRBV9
TGTGCCAGCAGCGGGGTTACAGGGGGCGATGGAAACACCATATATTTT
CASSGVTGGDGNTIYF
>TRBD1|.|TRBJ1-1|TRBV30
TGTGCCTCGGGGACAGGGTTAATGAACACTGAAGCTTTCTTT
CASGTGLMNTEAFF
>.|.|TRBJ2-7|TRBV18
TGTGCCAGCTCACCAGAGGCCTACGAGCAGTACTTC
CASSPEAYEQYF
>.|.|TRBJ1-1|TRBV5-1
TGCGCCAGCAGCTTGGCTATCCAGGGCACTGAAGCTTTCTTT
CASSLAIQGTEAFF
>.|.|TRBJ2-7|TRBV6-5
TGTGCCAGCAGTCCCCGACAGAGCTCCTACGAGCAGTACTTC
CASSPRQSSYEQYF